Listed here is a single TCR beta chain. These data belong to a study of T-cell reconstitution after alpha-beta-depleted transplantation in children. The CDR3 totals 15 residues. Germline CDR1 DFQATT, CDR2 SNEGSKA (reference sequence). Germline trimming cut 0 bases from V and 1 base from J; bases unmatched to any gene: 5. A TCRbeta library incorporating unique molecular identifiers was prepared. TCRdb independently ran MiXCR on the PCR reads; one entry per CDR3 protein. The sample contains 420,000 or so distinct CDR3 sequences, about a tenth of which appear only once. The source material was PBMCs from the stem cell graft donor, sampled from the stem cell graft. The chain is built from TRBV20-1 and TRBJ1-1, with 7 bases aligning to TRBD1. The sequence came from a human donor who donated a stem cell graft to a child with acute myeloid leukemia. The CDR3 region is CSAREETGWNTEAFF. The CDR3 DNA sequence: TGCAGTGCTAGAGAGGAGACAGGGTGGAACACTGAAGCTTTCTTT.